Here is one TCR beta chain with its context. An end of the junction differs from the germline gene, which may be a read error. This entry is derived from a study of control samples from healthy donors and cancer patients. The repertoire was sequenced with immunoSEQ multiplex PCR; TCRdb's copy has only in-frame clones and lacks some. The data show under 65,000 clones, with approximately 86% seen just once and roughly 2.8% held by the top ten. CDR1 is MNHEY, CDR2 SMNVEV, per germline (reference sequence). CDR3 length equals 17 residues. The rearrangement links TRBV27 to TRBJ1-5, with D possibly TRBD1 on 5 matching bases. The TCR sequence derives from a woman between 50 and 59 years old with lung cancer. The sample comprised PBMCs. The CDR3 DNA reads TGTGCCAGCAATTTAGGGGACGCAGGTGAAAGCAATCAGCCCCAGCATTTT. Encoded protein: CASNLGDAGESNQPQHF.